The clone carrying this T cell receptor beta chain has at least ten counts. The antigen is unknown. What was amplified from RNA transcripts were TCR beta CDR3 regions. The HTBI primer set served for first-round RT-PCR of the TCR CDR3. TCRdb fed the multiplex PCR reads into MiXCR, producing one record per CDR3 protein. Among 150,000 to 200,000 distinct CDR3 sequences listed, 17% were seen once. These data originate in a study of T cells in Graves' hyperthyroidism and ophthalmopathy. Study-wide background: Peripheral blood was collected at initial diagnosis, before any treatment. Study conclusions and caveats: Most thyroid clonotypes that were expanded above 0.001 also turned up in blood.

V lost 7 bases and J lost 4, with 22 bases in between. The CDR3 loop spans 16 amino acids. The germline V gene encodes CDR1 MNHEY and CDR2 SMNVEV (reference sequence). The gene calls are TRBV27 and TRBJ1-2, with a weak D call TRBD1 (5 bases). Sequenced input: blood. The clonotype comes from a woman aged 45-65 years with Graves' hyperthyroidism. The CDR3 DNA follows: TGTGCCAGCAAACCCGACGCGTTGGGGGTCTTCTATGGCTACACCTTC. It encodes CASKPDALGVFYGYTF.